This T cell receptor beta chain emerged from a study of T-cell reconstitution after alpha-beta-depleted transplantation in children. Unique molecular identifiers were incorporated when the TCRbeta library was constructed. MiXCR, applied by TCRdb to the PCR reads, yields one record per CDR3 protein. The sample contains around 700,000 distinct CDR3 sequences, roughly 14% of which appear only once. This CDR3 region has 14 residues. CDR1 DFQATT and CDR2 SNEGSKA come from the germline V gene (reference sequence). V was trimmed by 3 bases and J by 0 bases, leaving 12 bases between them. The sample holds a few counts of this clonotype.

This receptor was identified in a girl aged 2 to 9 with congenital amegakaryocytic thrombocytopenia, due to receive a stem cell transplant. Sequenced material: PBMCs, taken before TCRalphabeta/CD19-depleted stem cell transplant. The genes are TRBV20-1 and TRBJ2-7, with unresolved D. CDR3 amino acids: CSARGLRNSYEQYF. CDR3 nucleotides: TGCAGTGCTAGGGGTCTGCGCAACTCCTACGAGCAGTACTTC.